The 29 T cell receptor beta chains reported below all come from one sample, sequenced in a study of blood T cell repertoires in COVID-19. TCRdb's table, derived via immunoSEQ multiplex PCR, lists solely in-frame clones and lacks some. The table shows around 450,000 clones, with roughly 90% occurring only once. The source material was peripheral blood. These receptors came from a woman in her 30s with acute or convalescent COVID-19.

This sequence joins TRBV6-1 and TRBJ1-1; D may be TRBD1 (5 bases). This CDR3 comprises 16 residues. Deletions cut 2 bases from V and 4 bases from J, with 17 bases between. In germline, CDR1 is MNHNS, CDR2 SASEGT. The CDR3 sequence: CASSELTDQLATEAFF. The CDR3 DNA sequence: TGTGCCAGCAGTGAATTGACAGACCAGTTGGCCACTGAAGCTTTCTTT.

The DNA for the CDR3 is TGTGCCAGTAGTCCGGGACAGGGGTTCGAGCAGTACTTC. Amino acids: CASSPGQGFEQYF. The rearrangement uses TRBV19 and TRBJ2-7, with 10 bases aligning to TRBD1. The CDR3 spans 13 residues. Germline-derived CDR1 and CDR2 are LNHDA and SQIVND (reference sequence). Trimming cost V 5 bases and J 6 bases; bases outside gene matches: 4.

The chain recombines TRBV10-3 with TRBJ2-5, with 11 bases aligning to TRBD2. V gave up 9 bases and J gave up 5 bases; unmatched junction bases: 5. Looked up from germline, CDR1 is ENHRY and CDR2 is SYGVKD. This CDR3 has 13 residues. Here the CDR3 DNA reads TGTGCCATTAGCGGGGGGGCCGGGGAGACCCAGTACTTC. Amino acids: CAISGGAGETQYF.

The chain recombines TRBV2 with TRBJ2-5; 7 bases fit TRBD1. The CDR3 covers 14 residues. Germline values: CDR1 SNHLY, CDR2 FYNNEI. Trimming removed 6 bases from V and 0 bases from J; junction bases left unmatched: 4. Here the CDR3 DNA reads TGTGCCAGCAGCCAGGGGGTGTACCAAGAGACCCAGTACTTC. Its protein is CASSQGVYQETQYF.

The chain joins TRBV5-1 to TRBJ1-2, with 7 bases identical to TRBD1. This CDR3 comprises 14 residues. Germline lookup yields CDR1 SGHRS and CDR2 YFSETQ. The trim removed 0 bases at V and 7 bases at J, leaving 6 bases unmatched. The CDR3 spells CASSLDRGISGYTF. In DNA form, the CDR3 reads TGCGCCAGCAGCTTGGACAGGGGAATTTCTGGCTACACCTTC.

The chain combines TRBV29-1 with TRBJ1-2, with 8 bases that match TRBD1. The junction had 4 bases not matched to a gene; V was cut back by 6 bases and J by 7 bases. The germline V gene has CDR1 SQVTM and CDR2 ANQGSEA. This CDR3 has 11 amino acids. The CDR3: CSVQGAAGYTF. The CDR3 DNA is TGCAGCGTGCAGGGGGCGGCTGGCTACACCTTC. Full variable domain (remainder filled in from reference TRBV29-1 and TRBJ1-2): SAVISQKPSRDICQRGTSLTIQCQVDSQVTMMFWYRQQPGQSLTLIATANQGSEATYESGFVIDKFPISRPNLTFSTLTVSNMSPEDSSIYLCSVQGAAGYTFGSGTRLTVV.

The V and J genes are TRBV13 and TRBJ2-7, with 7 bases identical to TRBD1. This CDR3 has 13 residues. Germline CDR1 PRHDT, CDR2 FYEKMQ (reference sequence). The trim removed 4 bases at V and 3 bases at J, leaving 3 bases unmatched. CDR3 sequence reads: CASSWNRGYEQYF. The CDR3 DNA is TGTGCCAGCAGCTGGAACAGGGGCTACGAGCAGTACTTC.

V usage is TRBV2 and J usage is TRBJ2-3; 9 bases match TRBD1. This CDR3 is built from 15 residues. Germline V gives CDR1 SNHLY, CDR2 FYNNEI. J was trimmed by 4 bases and V by 5 bases; bases with no gene match: 7. CDR3 DNA: TGTGCCAGCAGTAGTAGGGACAGGGTCGCAGATACGCAGTATTTT. Protein: CASSSRDRVADTQYF.

The chain combines TRBV14 with TRBJ2-3; TRBD2 might be the D (5 bases). The CDR3 covers 19 residues. V dropped 0 bases and J dropped 6 bases, with 25 bases sitting between them. CDR1 and CDR2 (germline): SGHDN, FVKESK. As DNA, the CDR3 is TGTGCCAGCAGCCAAGATCTGTTAGGACTCCCCTTTGGCTTGGATACGCAGTATTTT. As protein: CASSQDLLGLPFGLDTQYF.

This chain uses TRBV11-2 with TRBJ2-3; no definite D call. The CDR3 is 14 residues long. The germline V gene has CDR1 SGHAT and CDR2 FQNNGV. V was shortened by 3 bases and J by 2 bases, with 9 bases between the two germline ends. CDR3 region: CASSFERYTDTQYF. For the CDR3, the DNA is TGTGCCAGCAGCTTCGAACGGTACACAGATACGCAGTATTTT.

The CDR3 loop reads CASSQAGGNEKLFF. CDR3 bases: TGCGCCAGCAGCCAAGCGGGGGGTAATGAAAAACTGTTTTTT. The chain has TRBV4-1 and TRBJ1-4; TRBD1 is a possible D gene (5 bases). Trimming left V 1 base short and J 4 bases short, with 7 bases between. In germline, CDR1 is MGHRA, CDR2 YSYEKL. The CDR3 spans 14 residues.

This clone was seen once. The chain combines TRBV15 with TRBJ1-5; 7 bases match TRBD1. Losses at the gene ends were 0 bases for V and 2 bases for J; bases not matched to a gene: 7. The V gene's germline CDR1 is LNHNV and CDR2 YYDKDF (reference sequence). This CDR3 has 17 amino acids. The CDR3 loop reads CATSRDLHQGGNQPQHF. DNA of the CDR3: TGTGCCACCAGCAGAGATTTGCACCAGGGGGGCAATCAGCCCCAGCATTTT.

The V and J genes are TRBV24-1 and TRBJ2-3; tentative D call: TRBD1 (6 bases). Germline V gene sequence: CDR1 KGHDR, CDR2 SFDVKD. Trimming pared 5 bases from V and 2 bases from J, leaving 13 bases between. The CDR3 runs 15 residues. CDR3 DNA sequence: TGTGCCACCAGTGGGAGGACAGCTTCCACAGATACGCAGTATTTT. It codes for CATSGRTASTDTQYF.

The chain has TRBV29-1 and TRBJ2-1; 7 nucleotides line up with TRBD2. This CDR3 has 12 residues. The germline V gene has CDR1 SQVTM and CDR2 ANQGSEA. CDR3 region: CSFGLDYNEQFF. For the CDR3, the DNA is TGCAGTTTTGGACTAGACTACAATGAGCAGTTCTTC.

The rearrangement joins TRBV30 to TRBJ1-2; 7 bases agree with TRBD1. V lost 3 bases, J lost 5 bases, and 6 bases stayed unmatched. The CDR3 is made up of 13 amino acids. Germline V CDR1 and CDR2: GTSNPN, SVGIG (reference sequence). CDR3 sequence: CAWREQGKYGYTF. CDR3 DNA sequence: TGTGCCTGGAGGGAACAGGGGAAATATGGCTACACCTTC.

The chain carries TRBV28 and TRBJ1-2; 7 bases agree with TRBD1. Germline values: CDR1 MDHEN, CDR2 SYDVKM. CDR3 length: 16 amino acids. Unmatched junction bases numbered 8, after V lost 2 bases and J lost 2 bases. CDR3 nucleotides: TGTGCCAGCAGTTTAGAGCCTCCGACAGGGAACTATGGCTACACCTTC. Protein: CASSLEPPTGNYGYTF.

The V and J genes are TRBV2 and TRBJ2-3; 9 positions agree with TRBD2. Per germline, CDR1 SNHLY and CDR2 FYNNEI. V was pared by 8 bases and J by 2 bases, with 8 bases of the junction left unmatched. The CDR3 has 15 amino acids. CDR3 nucleotide sequence: TGTGCCAGCGGAGTAGCGGGGGAGAACACAGATACGCAGTATTTT. Translation: CASGVAGENTDTQYF.

This chain links TRBV24-1 with TRBJ1-4, with TRBD1 as a possible D gene (6 bases). The V end lost 4 bases, the J end lost 8 bases, and 10 bases lay between the germline ends. Germline loops: CDR1 KGHDR, CDR2 SFDVKD. This CDR3 region has 13 residues. In DNA, the CDR3 is TGTGCCACCAGTGACGCAGGGGTAGAAAAACTGTTTTTT. Its translation: CATSDAGVEKLFF.

V gene TRBV7-2 combines with J gene TRBJ2-7; TRBD2 aligns across 7 bases. After removal of 5 bases from V and 3 bases from J, the junction contained 7 bases not matched to a gene. Germline V gene data show CDR1 as SGHTA and CDR2 as FQGNSA. This CDR3 contains 14 residues. CDR3: CASSGTWGGYEQYF. The CDR3 DNA sequence: TGTGCCAGCAGCGGGACCTGGGGGGGCTACGAGCAGTACTTC.

The gene calls are TRBV2 and TRBJ2-4; D might be TRBD1 (6 bases). This CDR3 has 14 amino acids. Germline loops: CDR1 SNHLY, CDR2 FYNNEI. V was cut by 4 bases and J by 6 bases, with 13 bases left in between. CDR3 coding DNA: TGTGCCAGCAGTGGACCTAAGGGGGTAAACATTCAGTACTTC. Amino acid sequence: CASSGPKGVNIQYF.

This rearrangement joins TRBV9 to TRBJ2-2; D ambiguous. Trimming shortened V by 0 bases and J by 5 bases, and 11 bases separated the two germline ends. This CDR3 spans 15 amino acids. CDR1 SGDLS and CDR2 YYNGEE come from the germline V gene. The CDR3 region has the DNA TGTGCCAGCAGCGTAGAGGAGATGAGGACCGGGGAGCTGTTTTTT. As protein: CASSVEEMRTGELFF.

This clone has only one observation. The chain has TRBV5-4 and TRBJ2-5; 8 bases match TRBD2. With V trimmed by 4 bases and J by 5 bases, 13 bases remained unmatched. The germline CDR1 and CDR2 sequences are SGHNT and YYREEE (reference sequence). The CDR3 covers 16 residues. For the CDR3, the DNA is TGTGCCAGCAGCCCGACGGGGGGGACTAGTCGGGAGACCCAGTACTTC. It yields the protein CASSPTGGTSRETQYF. Variable domain in full (rest from reference TRBV5-4 and TRBJ2-5): ETGVTQSPTHLIKTRGQQVTLRCSSQSGHNTVSWYQQALGQGPQFIFQYYREEENGRGNFPPRFSGLQFPNYSSELNVNALELDDSALYLCASSPTGGTSRETQYFGPGTRLLVL.

This clone was recorded a few times. This chain connects TRBV23-1 to TRBJ2-7, with a tentative D call TRBD2 (5 bases). TRBV23-1 is an ORF, and what it does is uncertain. Trimming left V 5 bases short and J 4 bases short, with 12 bases between. The CDR3 extends over 13 amino acids. Written as DNA, the CDR3 is TGCGCCAGCAGTGCCCTAGCATTATACGAGCAGTACTTC. It yields the protein CASSALALYEQYF.

The CDR3 reads CASSAMGGPNYGYTF. CDR3 nucleotides: TGTGCCAGCAGTGCGATGGGAGGGCCTAACTATGGCTACACCTTC. The V gene is TRBV25-1, the J gene TRBJ1-2; D unresolved. This CDR3 has 15 residues. Trimming removed 4 bases at V and 0 bases at J, with 12 bases between. CDR1 MGHDK and CDR2 SYGVNS come from the germline V gene.

V and J are TRBV10-1 and TRBJ1-3, with D perhaps matching TRBD1 (6 bases). From germline, CDR1 is WNHNN and CDR2 SYGVQD (reference sequence). The CDR3 has 13 residues. The germline V and J ends were trimmed by 9 bases and 4 bases, with 13 bases remaining between them. The CDR3: CASSQDRGNTIYF. The CDR3 DNA reads TGCGCCAGTTCCCAGGACAGAGGAAACACCATATATTTT.

This sequence joins TRBV4-1 and TRBJ2-2; no clear D. The V end lost 8 bases, the J end lost 0 bases, and 4 bases lay between the germline ends. Germline-derived CDR1 and CDR2 are MGHRA and YSYEKL. This CDR3 has 12 residues. The DNA for the CDR3 is TGCGCCAGCTCTTCGAACACCGGGGAGCTGTTTTTT. It translates to CASSSNTGELFF.

V and J are TRBV5-1 and TRBJ2-1; 9 bases line up with TRBD2. This CDR3 spans 19 amino acids. Germline CDR1 and CDR2: SGHRS and YFSETQ. J lost 1 base, V lost 0 bases, and 11 bases had no gene match. CDR3 in DNA: TGCGCCAGCAGCTTGGCCAGCGGGGGGAGCGGGGGTTCCTACAATGAGCAGTTCTTC. It yields the protein CASSLASGGSGGSYNEQFF.

The CDR3: CASSLGGLTDTQYF. CDR3 in DNA: TGTGCCAGCAGCTTAGGTGGCCTCACAGATACGCAGTATTTT. V gene TRBV11-3 combines with J gene TRBJ2-3; D unresolved. V shed 1 base and J shed 2 bases, with 7 bases lying between them. This CDR3 is built from 14 residues. CDR1 is SGHNT and CDR2 is YENEEA in the germline V gene.

This rearrangement joins TRBV28 to TRBJ2-3; 9 bases match TRBD2. CDR1 and CDR2 (germline): MDHEN, SYDVKM. V was pared by 3 bases and J by 7 bases, with 5 bases of the junction left unmatched. The CDR3 has 14 residues. CDR3: CASSFSGGGNTQYF. The DNA of the CDR3 is TGTGCCAGCAGTTTTAGCGGGGGAGGGAATACGCAGTATTTT. Full variable domain (remainder filled in from reference TRBV28 and TRBJ2-3): DVKVTQSSRYLVKRTGEKVFLECVQDMDHENMFWYRQDPGLGLRLIYFSYDVKMKEKGDIPEGYSVSREKKERFSLILESASTNQTSMYLCASSFSGGGNTQYFGPGTRLTVL.